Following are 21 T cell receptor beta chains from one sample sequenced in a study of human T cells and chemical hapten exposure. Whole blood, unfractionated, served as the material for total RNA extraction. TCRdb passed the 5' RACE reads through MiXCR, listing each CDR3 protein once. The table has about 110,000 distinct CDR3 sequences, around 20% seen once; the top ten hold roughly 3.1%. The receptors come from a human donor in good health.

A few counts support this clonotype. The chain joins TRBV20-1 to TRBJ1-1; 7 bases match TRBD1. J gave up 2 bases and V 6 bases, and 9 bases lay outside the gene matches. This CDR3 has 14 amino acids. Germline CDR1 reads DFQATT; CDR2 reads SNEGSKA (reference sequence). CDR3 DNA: TGCAGTGCAACGGGGAAGGGGGCTAACACTGAAGCTTTCTTT. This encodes CSATGKGANTEAFF.

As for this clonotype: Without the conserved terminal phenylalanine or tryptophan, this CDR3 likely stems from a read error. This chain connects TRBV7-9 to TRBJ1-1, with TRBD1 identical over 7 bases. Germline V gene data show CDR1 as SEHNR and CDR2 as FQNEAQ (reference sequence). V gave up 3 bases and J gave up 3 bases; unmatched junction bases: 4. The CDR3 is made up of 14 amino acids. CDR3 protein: CASSFGTEYTEAFL. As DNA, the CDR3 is TGTGCCAGCAGCTTTGGGACAGAATACACTGAAGCTTTCCTT.

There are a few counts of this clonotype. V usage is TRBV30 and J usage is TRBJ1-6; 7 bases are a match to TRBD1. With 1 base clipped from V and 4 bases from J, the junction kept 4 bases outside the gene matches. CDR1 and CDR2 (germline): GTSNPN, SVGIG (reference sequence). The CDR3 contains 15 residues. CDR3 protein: CAWSAGTEYNSPLHF. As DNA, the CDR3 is TGTGCCTGGAGTGCCGGGACAGAATATAATTCACCCCTCCACTTT.

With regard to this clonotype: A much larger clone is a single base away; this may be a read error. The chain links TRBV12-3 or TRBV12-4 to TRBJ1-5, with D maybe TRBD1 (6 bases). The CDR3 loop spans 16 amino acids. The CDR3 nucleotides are TGTGCCGGCAGCGCAACTCAGGGGATTGGCAATCAGCCCCAGCATTTT. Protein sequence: CAGSATQGIGNQPQHF.

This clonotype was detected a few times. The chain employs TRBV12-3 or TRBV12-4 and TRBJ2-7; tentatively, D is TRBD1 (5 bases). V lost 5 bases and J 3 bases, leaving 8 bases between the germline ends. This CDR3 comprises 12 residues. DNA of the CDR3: TGTGCCAGCAGTGGGCAGGGCTACGAGCAGTACTTC. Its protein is CASSGQGYEQYF.

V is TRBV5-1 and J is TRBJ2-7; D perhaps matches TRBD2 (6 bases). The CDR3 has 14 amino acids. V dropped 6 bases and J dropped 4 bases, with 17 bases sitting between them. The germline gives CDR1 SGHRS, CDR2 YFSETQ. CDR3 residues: CASKRDFTLYEQYF. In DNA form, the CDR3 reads TGCGCCAGCAAACGGGACTTCACTTTGTACGAGCAGTACTTC.

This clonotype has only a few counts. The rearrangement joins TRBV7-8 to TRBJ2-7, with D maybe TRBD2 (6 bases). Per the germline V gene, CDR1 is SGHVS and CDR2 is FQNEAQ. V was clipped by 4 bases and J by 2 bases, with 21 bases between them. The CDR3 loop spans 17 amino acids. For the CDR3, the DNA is TGTGCCAGCAGCTCCTACGTTCTAGCGCCAGCTACCTACGAGCAGTACTTC. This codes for CASSSYVLAPATYEQYF.

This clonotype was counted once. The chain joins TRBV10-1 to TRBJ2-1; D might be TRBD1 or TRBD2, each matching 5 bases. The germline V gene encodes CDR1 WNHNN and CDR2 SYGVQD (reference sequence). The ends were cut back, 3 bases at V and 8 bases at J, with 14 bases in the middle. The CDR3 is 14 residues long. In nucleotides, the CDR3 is TGCGCCAGCAGTGATTATCGAGGGACCCATGAGCAGTTCTTC. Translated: CASSDYRGTHEQFF.

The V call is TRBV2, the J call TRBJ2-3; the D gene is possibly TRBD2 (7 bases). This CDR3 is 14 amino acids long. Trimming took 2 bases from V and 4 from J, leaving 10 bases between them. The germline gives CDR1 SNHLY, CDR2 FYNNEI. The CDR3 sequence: CASSERGGADTQYF. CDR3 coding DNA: TGTGCCAGCAGTGAAAGGGGGGGGGCAGATACGCAGTATTTT.

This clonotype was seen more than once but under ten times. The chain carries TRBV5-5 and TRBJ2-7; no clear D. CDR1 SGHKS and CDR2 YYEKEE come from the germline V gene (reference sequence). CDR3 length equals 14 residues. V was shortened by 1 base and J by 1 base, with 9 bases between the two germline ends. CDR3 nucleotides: TGTGCCAGCAGCTTGAGGGTACCATCCTACGAGCAGTACTTC. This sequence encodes CASSLRVPSYEQYF.

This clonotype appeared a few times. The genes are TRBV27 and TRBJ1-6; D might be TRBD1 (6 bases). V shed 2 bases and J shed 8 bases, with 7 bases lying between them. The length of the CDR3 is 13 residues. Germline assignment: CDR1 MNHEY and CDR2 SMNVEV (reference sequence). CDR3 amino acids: CASSLPGDSPLHF. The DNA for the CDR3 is TGTGCCAGCAGTTTACCAGGGGATTCACCCCTCCACTTT.

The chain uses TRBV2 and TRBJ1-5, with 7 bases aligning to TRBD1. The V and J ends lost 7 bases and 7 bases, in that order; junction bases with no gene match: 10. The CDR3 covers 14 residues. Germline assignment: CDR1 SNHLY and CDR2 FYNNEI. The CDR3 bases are TGTGCCAGCAAGGAAGACAGGGCTCACCAGCCCCAGCATTTT. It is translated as CASKEDRAHQPQHF.

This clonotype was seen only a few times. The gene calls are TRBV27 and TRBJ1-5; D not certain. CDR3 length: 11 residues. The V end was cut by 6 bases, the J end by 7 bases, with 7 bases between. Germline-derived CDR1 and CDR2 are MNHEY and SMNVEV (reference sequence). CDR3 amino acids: CASRGNQPQHF. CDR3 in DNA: TGTGCCAGCAGGGGGAACCAGCCCCAGCATTTT.

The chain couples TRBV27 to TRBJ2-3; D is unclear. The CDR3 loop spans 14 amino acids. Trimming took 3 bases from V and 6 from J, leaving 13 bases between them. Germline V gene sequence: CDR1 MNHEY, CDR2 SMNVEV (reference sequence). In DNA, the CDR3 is TGTGCCAGCAGTTTTGCCCCCTGTGCGGATACGCAGTATTTT. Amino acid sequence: CASSFAPCADTQYF.

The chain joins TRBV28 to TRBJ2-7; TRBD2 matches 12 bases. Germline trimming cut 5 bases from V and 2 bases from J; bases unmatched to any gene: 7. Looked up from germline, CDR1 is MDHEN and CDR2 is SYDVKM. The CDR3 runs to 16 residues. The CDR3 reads CASSPGLAGSPYEQYF. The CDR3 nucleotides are TGTGCCAGCAGTCCCGGACTAGCGGGATCCCCCTACGAGCAGTACTTC. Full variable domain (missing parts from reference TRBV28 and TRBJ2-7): DVKVTQSSRYLVKRTGEKVFLECVQDMDHENMFWYRQDPGLGLRLIYFSYDVKMKEKGDIPEGYSVSREKKERFSLILESASTNQTSMYLCASSPGLAGSPYEQYFGPGTRLTVT.

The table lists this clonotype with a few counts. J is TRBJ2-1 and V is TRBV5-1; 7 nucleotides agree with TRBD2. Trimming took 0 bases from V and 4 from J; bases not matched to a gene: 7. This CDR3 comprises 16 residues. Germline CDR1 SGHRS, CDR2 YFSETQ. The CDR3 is CASSLVGGSGYNEQFF. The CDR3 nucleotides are TGCGCCAGCAGCTTGGTGGGCGGGAGTGGATACAATGAGCAGTTCTTC.

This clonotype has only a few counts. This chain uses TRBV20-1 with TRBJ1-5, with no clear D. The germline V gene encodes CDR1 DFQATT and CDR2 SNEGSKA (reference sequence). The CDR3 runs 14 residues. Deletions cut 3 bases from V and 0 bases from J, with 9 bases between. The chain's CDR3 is CSARAAYSNQPQHF. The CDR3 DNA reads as TGCAGTGCTAGGGCGGCCTATAGCAATCAGCCCCAGCATTTT.

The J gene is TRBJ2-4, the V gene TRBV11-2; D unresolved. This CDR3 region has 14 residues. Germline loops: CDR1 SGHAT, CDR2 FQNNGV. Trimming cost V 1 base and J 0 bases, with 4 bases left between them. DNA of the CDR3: TGTGCCAGCAGCTTAGCAGTAGCCAAAAACATTCAGTACTTC. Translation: CASSLAVAKNIQYF.

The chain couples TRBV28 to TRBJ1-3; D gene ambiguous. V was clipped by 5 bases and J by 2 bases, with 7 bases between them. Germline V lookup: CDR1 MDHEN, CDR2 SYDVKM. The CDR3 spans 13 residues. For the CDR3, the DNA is TGTGCCAGCAGTACGATAACTGGAAACACCATATATTTT. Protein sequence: CASSTITGNTIYF.

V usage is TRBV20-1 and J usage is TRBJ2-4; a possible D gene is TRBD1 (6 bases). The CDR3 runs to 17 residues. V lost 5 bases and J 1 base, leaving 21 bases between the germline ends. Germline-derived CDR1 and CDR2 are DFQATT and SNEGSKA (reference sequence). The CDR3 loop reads CSAPSGQTALAKNIQYF. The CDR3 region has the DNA TGCAGTGCTCCCTCAGGACAGACAGCTTTGGCCAAAAACATTCAGTACTTC.

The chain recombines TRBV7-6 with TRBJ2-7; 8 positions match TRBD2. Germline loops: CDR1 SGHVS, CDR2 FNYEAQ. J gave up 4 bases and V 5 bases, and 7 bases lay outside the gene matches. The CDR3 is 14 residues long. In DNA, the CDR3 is TGTGCCAGCAGCCTAAGCGGGAGTAGGTACGAGCAGTACTTC. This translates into CASSLSGSRYEQYF.